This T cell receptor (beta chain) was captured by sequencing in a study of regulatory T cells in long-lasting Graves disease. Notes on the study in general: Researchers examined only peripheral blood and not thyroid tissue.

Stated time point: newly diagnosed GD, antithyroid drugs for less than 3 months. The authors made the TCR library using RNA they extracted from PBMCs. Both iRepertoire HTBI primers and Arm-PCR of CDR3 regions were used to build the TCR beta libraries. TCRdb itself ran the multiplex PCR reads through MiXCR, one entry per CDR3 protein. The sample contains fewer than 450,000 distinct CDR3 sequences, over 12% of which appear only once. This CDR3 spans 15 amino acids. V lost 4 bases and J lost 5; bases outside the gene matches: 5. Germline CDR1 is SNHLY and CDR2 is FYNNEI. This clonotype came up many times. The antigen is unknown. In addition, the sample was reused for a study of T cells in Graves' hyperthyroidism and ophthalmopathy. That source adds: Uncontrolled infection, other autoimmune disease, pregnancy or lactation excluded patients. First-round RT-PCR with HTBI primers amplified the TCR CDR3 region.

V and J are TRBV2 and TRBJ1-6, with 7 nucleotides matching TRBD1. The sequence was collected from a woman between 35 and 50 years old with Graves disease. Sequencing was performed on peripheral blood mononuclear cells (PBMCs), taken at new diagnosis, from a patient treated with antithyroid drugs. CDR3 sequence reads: CASSVWDRHNSPLHF. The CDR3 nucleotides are TGTGCCAGCAGTGTTTGGGACAGACATAATTCACCCCTCCACTTT.